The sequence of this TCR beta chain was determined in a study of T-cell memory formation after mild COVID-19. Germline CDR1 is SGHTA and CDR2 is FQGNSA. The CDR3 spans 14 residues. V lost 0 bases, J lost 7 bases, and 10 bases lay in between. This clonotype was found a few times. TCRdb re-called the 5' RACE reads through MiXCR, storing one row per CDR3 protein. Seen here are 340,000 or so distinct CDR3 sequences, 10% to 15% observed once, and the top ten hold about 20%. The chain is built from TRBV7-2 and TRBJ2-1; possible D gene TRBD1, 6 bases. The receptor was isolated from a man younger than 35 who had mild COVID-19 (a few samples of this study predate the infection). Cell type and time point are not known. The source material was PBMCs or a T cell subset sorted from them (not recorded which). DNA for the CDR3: TGTGCCAGCAGCTTAGCGAATAGGGGGAATGAGCAGTTCTTC. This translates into CASSLANRGNEQFF.